Listed below are T cell receptor beta chains from one sample, sequenced in a study of cytomegalovirus exposure and HLA in healthy donors. The data were produced by immunoSEQ multiplex PCR, yet TCRdb's version contains in-frame clones alone and is incomplete. The data hold 140,000 or so clones, with about 74% observed a single time. The sequenced sample consisted of PBMCs. The origin of the receptors is a man between 18 and 29 years old in good health and CMV-seropositive. CDR3s include the opening cysteine and the closing phenylalanine or tryptophan. D genes are given only for firm matches. Clone size, where shown, is once, few, many, or a class for clones that have expanded.

D gene	V gene	J gene	clone size	CDR3 DNA	CDR3 protein
NA	TRBV4-1	TRBJ2-3	NA	TGCGCCAGCAGCCAAGGTGGCAGCGGGTTGGGAGATACGCAGTATTTT	CASSQGGSGLGDTQYF
NA	TRBV11-1	TRBJ2-3	NA	TGTGCCAGCAGGTCCAACAGGGTTGGGACAGATACGCAGTATTTT	CASRSNRVGTDTQYF
TRBD1	TRBV6-5	TRBJ1-3	NA	TGTGCCAGCAGTTACGGACAGGGGAACACTATATATTTT	CASSYGQGNTIYF
TRBD2	TRBV6-5	TRBJ2-3	few	TGTGCCAGTAGATATAGCGGGAGGGGAGATACGCAGTATTTT	CASRYSGRGDTQYF
NA	TRBV7-3	TRBJ1-1	once	TGTGCCAGCAGCTTAAGGGGGCCGAACACTGAAGCTTTCTTT	CASSLRGPNTEAFF
TRBD1	TRBV4-3	TRBJ2-2	NA	TGCGCCAGCAGCCAAGGACAGGGGGCCTTAGCCGGGGAGCTGTTTTTT	CASSQGQGALAGELFF
NA	TRBV7-9	TRBJ2-2	NA	TGTGCCAGCAGCTTATCGAAGGGGCACACCGGGGAGCTGTTTTTT	CASSLSKGHTGELFF
NA	TRBV28	TRBJ2-7	once	TGTGCCAGCACCCGGGACTCGTCCTACGAGCAGTACTTC	CASTRDSSYEQYF
NA	TRBV14	TRBJ1-6	NA	TGTGCCAGCAGCCACCGATCAGACTACAGCTCCTATAATTCACCCCTCCACTTT	CASSHRSDYSSYNSPLHF
TRBD1	TRBV5-1	TRBJ1-4	once	TGCGCCAGCAGCGTGGACAGGGGTAGTGAAAAACTGTTTTTT	CASSVDRGSEKLFF
NA	TRBV5-6	TRBJ2-3	NA	TGTGCCAGCAGCGCCGGGATCCTCCCCACCTCAGATACGCAGTATTTT	CASSAGILPTSDTQYF
TRBD1	TRBV7-7	TRBJ1-2	NA	TGTGCTAGCAGCTGGAGGGACAGGGGCCGGTATGGCTACACCTTC	CASSWRDRGRYGYTF
NA	TRBV23-1	TRBJ1-5	NA	TGCGCCAGCAGTCAATCGTGGTACCGCGGATGCAATCAGCCCCAGCATTTT	CASSQSWYRGCNQPQHF
TRBD2	TRBV7-3	TRBJ2-3	NA	TGTGCCAGCGGGGCGGGACTAGCGACAGATACGCAGTATTTT	CASGAGLATDTQYF
TRBD1	TRBV30	TRBJ2-3	NA	TGTGCCTGGACGGCCCCTGGGACAGGGGGACCAGATACGCAGTATTTT	CAWTAPGTGGPDTQYF
NA	TRBV2	TRBJ1-5	NA	TGTGCCAGCAGACTCCGAGACAGTCAGCCCCAGCATTTT	CASRLRDSQPQHF
NA	TRBV28	TRBJ1-5	once	TGTGCCAGCAGTTTACCCCGGCAGCCCCAGCATTTT	CASSLPRQPQHF
NA	TRBV7-9	TRBJ1-5	few	TGTGCCAGCAGCTTTTATCAGAATCAGCCCCAGCATTTT	CASSFYQNQPQHF
TRBD1	TRBV5-1	TRBJ2-7	NA	TGCGCCAGCAGCAGGGGACAGGGGGTCTACGAGCAGTACTTC	CASSRGQGVYEQYF
NA	TRBV7-6	TRBJ1-2	NA	TGTGCCAGCAGCCCCGACAGAGCTAACTATGGCTACACCTTC	CASSPDRANYGYTF
NA	TRBV10-1	TRBJ2-5	NA	TGCGCCAGCAGCGAAGAGGGCCATCCCGGGGAGACCCAGTACTTC	CASSEEGHPGETQYF
NA	TRBV10-2	TRBJ1-1	NA	TGCGCCAGCAGTGGAACAGGGTTAGCTGAAGCTTTCTTT	CASSGTGLAEAFF
TRBD1	TRBV7-7	TRBJ2-7	few	TGTGCTAGCAGCTTATCCGGGACAGGGCACGAGCAGTACTTC	CASSLSGTGHEQYF
TRBD2	TRBV10-3	TRBJ2-5	NA	TGTGCCATCAGTGACTCCGGACTAGCGGGGTACCAAGAGACCCAGTACTTC	CAISDSGLAGYQETQYF
NA	TRBV7-8	TRBJ1-5	NA	TGTGCCAGTGGAACAGGTCAGCCCCAGCATTTT	CASGTGQPQHF
NA	TRBV10-2	TRBJ1-1	NA	TGCGCCAGACACGACAGCTCATACGCTAACACTGAAGCTTTCTTT	CARHDSSYANTEAFF
TRBD2	TRBV7-9	TRBJ2-5	few	TGTGCCAGCAGCCCACTAGCGGGGGTTCCCCAAGAGACCCAGTACTTC	CASSPLAGVPQETQYF
TRBD2	TRBV11-2	TRBJ2-1	NA	TGTGCCAGCAGCCGGACTAGCGGGAGGTCACAATGGGAGCAGTTCTTC	CASSRTSGRSQWEQFF
TRBD2	TRBV2	TRBJ2-7	NA	TGTGCCAGCAGTGAATACGGACTAGCGACCTACGAGCAGTACTTC	CASSEYGLATYEQYF
TRBD1	TRBV5-1	TRBJ2-2	NA	TGCGCCAGCAGCTTGCTGGGACAGGGAGACACCGGGGAGCTGTTTTTT	CASSLLGQGDTGELFF
NA	TRBV9	TRBJ1-1	NA	TGTGCCAGCAGCGTGGGCTCGGGAAACGAAGCTTTCTTT	CASSVGSGNEAFF
TRBD2	TRBV30	TRBJ2-2	NA	TGTGCCTGGAGCCAGGGGACTAGCAAGGCCGGGGAGCTGTTTTTT	CAWSQGTSKAGELFF
NA	TRBV11-3	TRBJ2-2	NA	TGTGCCAGCAGCTTGTCTGGGGAGCTGTTTTTT	CASSLSGELFF
NA	TRBV5-1	TRBJ2-5	NA	TGCGCCAGCAGCTTGGGGACAGCGTATCGAGAGACCCAGTACTTC	CASSLGTAYRETQYF
TRBD1	TRBV7-9	TRBJ2-5	NA	TGTGCCAGCAGCCGGGCGACAGGGGACAAGACCCAGTACTTC	CASSRATGDKTQYF
NA	TRBV27	TRBJ2-7	once	TGTGCCAGCAGTCTGGCTGGGAGAACCTACGAGCAGTACTTC	CASSLAGRTYEQYF
NA	TRBV2	TRBJ2-3	NA	TGTGCCAGCACCCGGGGGACAGAAGTCACAAATACGCAGTATTTT	CASTRGTEVTNTQYF
TRBD2	TRBV5-6	TRBJ2-1	NA	TGTGCCAGCAGCGACCGGACTAGCGGGGGGCCGGGTTACAATGAGCAGTTCTTC	CASSDRTSGGPGYNEQFF
TRBD1	TRBV28	TRBJ1-2	NA	TGTGCCAGCAGTTTCGACAGGGAGGGCTACACCTTC	CASSFDREGYTF
NA	TRBV18	TRBJ2-7	few	TGTGCCAGCTCACCTGGGGCAGGACGCTACGAGCAGTACTTC	CASSPGAGRYEQYF
NA	TRBV30	TRBJ2-1	NA	TGTGCCTGGAGTTTGGAGAGCCATGAGCAGTTCTTC	CAWSLESHEQFF
NA	TRBV2	TRBJ1-2	once	TGTGCCAGCAGTGAATTGGCTCTCTATGGCTACACCTTC	CASSELALYGYTF
TRBD2	TRBV7-2	TRBJ2-7	NA	TGTGCCAGCAGGACACGACTAGCGGGGGTAGACGAGCAGTACTTC	CASRTRLAGVDEQYF
TRBD1	TRBV5-8	TRBJ2-7	NA	TGTGCCAGCAGCTTACCACCGGGACAGTCGACCGAGCAGTACTTC	CASSLPPGQSTEQYF
TRBD2	TRBV5-6	TRBJ2-7	NA	TGTGCCAGCAGACTAGCGGGAGTATCCGAGCAGTACTTC	CASRLAGVSEQYF